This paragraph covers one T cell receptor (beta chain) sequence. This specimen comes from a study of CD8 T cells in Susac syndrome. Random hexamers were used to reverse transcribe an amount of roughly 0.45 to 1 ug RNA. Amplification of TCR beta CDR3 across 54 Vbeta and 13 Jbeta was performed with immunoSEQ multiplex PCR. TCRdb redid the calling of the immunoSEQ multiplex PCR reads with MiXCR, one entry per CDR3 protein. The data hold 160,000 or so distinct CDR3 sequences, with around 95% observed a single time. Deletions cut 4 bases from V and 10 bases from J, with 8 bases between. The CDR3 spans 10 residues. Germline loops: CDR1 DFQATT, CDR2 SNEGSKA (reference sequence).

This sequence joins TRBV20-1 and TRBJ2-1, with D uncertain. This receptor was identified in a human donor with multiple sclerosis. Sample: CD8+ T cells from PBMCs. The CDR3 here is CSAIVGEQFF. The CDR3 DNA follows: TGCAGTGCTATAGTCGGGGAGCAGTTCTTC.